Given below is one T cell receptor (beta chain) in context. Its antigen remains unknown. The CDR3 length is 14 residues. Germline CDR1 reads PRHDT; CDR2 reads FYEKMQ (reference sequence). V shed 5 bases and J 6 bases; nucleotides not matched to a gene: 9. As to treatment: oral pan-JAK inhibitor, 5-10 mg twice daily. As part of sample collection, lesional scalp punch biopsies and peripheral blood were taken from alopecia areata patients. The sample comes from a study of CD8+ T cells in alopecia areata. Sequencing relied on a cDNA template that was reverse transcribed from extracted RNA. Assay used: immunoSEQ multiplex PCR; TCRdb lists only in-frame clones, some missing. The table has about 13,000 clones, 55% to 80% seen once. Findings of the study overall: There were many expanded lesional clones persisting in scalp and blood during tofacitinib. Among the top 100, expanded CD8+ clones were significantly decreased by tofacitinib, as was scalp clonality. An increase in clonality over normal scalp was evident in lesional scalp, especially alopecia totalis/universalis.

The sequence was obtained from a human donor with alopecia areata. The V gene is TRBV13, the J gene TRBJ2-5; 7 nucleotides match TRBD1. The sample here was skin, taken at week 4, from a patient treated with tofacitinib. CDR3 sequence reads: CASSDRQGRKTQYF. In DNA, the CDR3 is TGTGCCAGCAGCGACCGACAGGGACGGAAGACCCAGTACTTC.